The clone carrying this TCR beta chain was observed a single time. This sample stems from a study of CD8+CD57+ T cells in acquired aplastic anemia. The TCR beta profiling, which covered VDJ combination and CDR3 sequence, was carried out using genomic DNA as the template. TCRdb processed the reads anew with MiXCR; each CDR3 protein has one entry. This sample yields approximately 180,000 distinct CDR3 sequences, of which less than 50% are seen a single time; about 1.7% belongs to the top ten. Individuals selected for sequencing had exhibited CD8+CD57+ cell expansion on flow cytometry. Between the trimmed V and J ends, which lost 4 bases and 6 bases, there was a span of 18 bases. CDR3 length equals 14 residues. Germline V gives CDR1 SQVTM, CDR2 ANQGSEA.

The source material was sorted CD4+, CD8+, or CD8+CD57+ T cells (not recorded which) from PBMCs. The TCR was taken from a human donor with aplastic anemia. The J gene is TRBJ1-2, the V gene TRBV29-1, with unresolved D. The CDR3 here is CSVAVEGSLDGYTF. The CDR3 region has the DNA TGCAGCGTTGCGGTGGAGGGAAGTTTGGATGGCTACACCTTC.